This TCR beta chain stems from a study of blood T cell repertoires in COVID-19. Turning to the study itself: The cDNA or gDNA used as material had been derived from T cells, B-cell-depleted T cells, or PBMCs.

As originally analysed: It was from reference gene primer amplification that nucleated cell counts were estimated. The protocol was immunoSEQ multiplex PCR, while the TCRdb copy is restricted to in-frame clones and leaves out a portion. V and J calls and clone size come straight from that table; D and trimming were deduced from the DNA. The table shows fewer than 120,000 clones, with more than 70% occurring only once. V lost 4 bases, J lost 0 bases, and 7 bases lay in between. Germline V lookup: CDR1 MGHDK, CDR2 SYGVNS. The length of the CDR3 is 15 residues. This clone was seen once. The clonotype was recovered from a woman in her forties or fifties with acute or convalescent COVID-19. Sequenced input: peripheral blood. The chain is built from TRBV25-1 and TRBJ1-6, with no clear D. CDR3 DNA sequence: TGTGCCAGCAGTGTCGGGGACTCCTATAATTCACCCCTCCACTTT. This sequence encodes CASSVGDSYNSPLHF. Filled out from reference TRBV25-1 and TRBJ1-6, the complete variable domain reads EADIYQTPRYLVIGTGKKITLECSQTMGHDKMYWYQQDPGMELHLIHYSYGVNSTEKGDLSSESTVSRIRTEHFPLTLESARPSHTSQYLCASSVGDSYNSPLHFGNGTRLTVT.